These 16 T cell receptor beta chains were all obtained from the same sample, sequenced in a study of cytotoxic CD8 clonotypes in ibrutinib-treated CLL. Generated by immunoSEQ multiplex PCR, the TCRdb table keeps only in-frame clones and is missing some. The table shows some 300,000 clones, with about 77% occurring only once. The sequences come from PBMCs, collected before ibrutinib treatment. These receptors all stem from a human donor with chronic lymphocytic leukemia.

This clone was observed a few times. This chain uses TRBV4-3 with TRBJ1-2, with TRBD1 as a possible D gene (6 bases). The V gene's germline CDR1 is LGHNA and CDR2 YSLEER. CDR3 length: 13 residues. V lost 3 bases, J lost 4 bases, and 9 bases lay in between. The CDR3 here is CASSHRTAYGYTF. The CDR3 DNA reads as TGCGCCAGCAGCCACAGGACAGCCTATGGCTACACCTTC.

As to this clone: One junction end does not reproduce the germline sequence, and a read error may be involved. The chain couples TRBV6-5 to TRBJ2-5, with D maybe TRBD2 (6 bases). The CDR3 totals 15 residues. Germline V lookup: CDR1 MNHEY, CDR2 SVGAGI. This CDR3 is CASSRPWDSQGTQYF. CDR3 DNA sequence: TGTGCCAGCAGCAGACCCTGGGACTCCCAAGGGACCCAGTACTTC.

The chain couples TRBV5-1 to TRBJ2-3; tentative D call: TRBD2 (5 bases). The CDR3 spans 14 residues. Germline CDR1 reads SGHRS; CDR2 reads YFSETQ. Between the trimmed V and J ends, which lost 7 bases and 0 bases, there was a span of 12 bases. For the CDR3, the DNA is TGCGCCAGCGTGTACGGCGGGAGCACAGATACGCAGTATTTT. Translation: CASVYGGSTDTQYF.

The CDR3, as DNA: TGTGCCAGCAGCCGCACAGGGGTGAGCTACGAGCAGTACTTC. It yields the protein CASSRTGVSYEQYF. The chain links TRBV11-1 to TRBJ2-7; TRBD1 aligns across 7 bases. This CDR3 region has 14 residues. The V gene's germline CDR1 is SGHAT and CDR2 FQDESV (reference sequence). J lost 3 bases, V lost 5 bases, and 7 bases had no gene match.

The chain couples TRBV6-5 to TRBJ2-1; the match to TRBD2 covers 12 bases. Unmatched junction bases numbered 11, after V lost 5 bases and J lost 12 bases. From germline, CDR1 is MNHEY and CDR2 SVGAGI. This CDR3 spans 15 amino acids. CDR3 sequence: CASSSGLAGSLRQFF. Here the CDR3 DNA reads TGTGCCAGCAGTAGCGGACTAGCGGGATCCCTTAGGCAGTTCTTC.

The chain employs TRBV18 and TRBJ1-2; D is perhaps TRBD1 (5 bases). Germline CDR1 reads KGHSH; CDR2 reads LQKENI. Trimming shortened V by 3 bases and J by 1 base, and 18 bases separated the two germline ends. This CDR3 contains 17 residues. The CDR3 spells CASSPYSGLSGNYGYTF. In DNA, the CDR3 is TGTGCCAGCTCACCGTACTCAGGGTTGAGTGGTAACTATGGCTACACCTTC.

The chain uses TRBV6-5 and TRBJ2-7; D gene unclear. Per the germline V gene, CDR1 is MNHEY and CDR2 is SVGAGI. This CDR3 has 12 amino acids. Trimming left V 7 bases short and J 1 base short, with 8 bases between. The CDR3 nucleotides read TGTGCCAGCAAAGGTGTTTCCTACGAGCAGTACTTC. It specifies CASKGVSYEQYF.

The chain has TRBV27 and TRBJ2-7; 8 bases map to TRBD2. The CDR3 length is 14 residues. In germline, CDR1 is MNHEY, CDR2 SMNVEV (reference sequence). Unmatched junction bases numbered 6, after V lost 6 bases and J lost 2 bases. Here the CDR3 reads CASRYSGTTYEQYF. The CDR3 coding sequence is TGTGCCAGCAGATATAGCGGGACTACCTACGAGCAGTACTTC.

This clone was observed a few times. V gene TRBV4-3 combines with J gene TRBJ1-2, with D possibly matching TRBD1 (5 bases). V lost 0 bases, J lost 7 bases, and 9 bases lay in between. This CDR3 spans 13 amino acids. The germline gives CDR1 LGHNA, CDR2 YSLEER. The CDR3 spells CASSQEPGIGYTF. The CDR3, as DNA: TGCGCCAGCAGCCAAGAGCCAGGGATTGGCTACACCTTC.

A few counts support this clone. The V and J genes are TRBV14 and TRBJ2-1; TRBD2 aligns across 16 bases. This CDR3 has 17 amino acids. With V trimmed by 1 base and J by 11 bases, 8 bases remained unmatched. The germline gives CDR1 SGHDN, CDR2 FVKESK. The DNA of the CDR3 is TGTGCCAGCAGCCAAGTTGGCAGGGGACTAGCGGGAGGGCAGCAGTTCTTC. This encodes CASSQVGRGLAGGQQFF.

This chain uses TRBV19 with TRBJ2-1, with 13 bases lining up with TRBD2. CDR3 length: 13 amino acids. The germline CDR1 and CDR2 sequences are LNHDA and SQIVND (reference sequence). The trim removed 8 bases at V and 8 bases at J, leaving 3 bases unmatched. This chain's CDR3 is CASGLAGVDEQFF. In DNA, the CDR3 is TGTGCCAGTGGACTAGCGGGAGTGGATGAGCAGTTCTTC.

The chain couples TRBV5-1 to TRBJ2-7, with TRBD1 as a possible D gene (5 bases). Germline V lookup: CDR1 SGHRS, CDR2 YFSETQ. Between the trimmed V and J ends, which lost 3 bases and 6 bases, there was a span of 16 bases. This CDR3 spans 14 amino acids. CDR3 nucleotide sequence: TGCGCCAGCAGCTACGACAGCCCGATTGGCGAGCAGTACTTC. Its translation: CASSYDSPIGEQYF.

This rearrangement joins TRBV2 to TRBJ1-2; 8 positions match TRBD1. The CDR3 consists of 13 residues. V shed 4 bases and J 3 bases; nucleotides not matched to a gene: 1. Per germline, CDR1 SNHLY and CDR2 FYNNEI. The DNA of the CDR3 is TGTGCCAGCAGTGCGGACAGGGACTATGGCTACACCTTC. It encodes CASSADRDYGYTF.

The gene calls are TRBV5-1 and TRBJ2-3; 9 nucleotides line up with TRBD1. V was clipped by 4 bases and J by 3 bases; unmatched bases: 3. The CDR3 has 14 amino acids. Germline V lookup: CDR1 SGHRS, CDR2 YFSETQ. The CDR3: CASSGDRATDTQYF. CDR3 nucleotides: TGCGCCAGCAGCGGGGACAGGGCAACAGATACGCAGTATTTT.

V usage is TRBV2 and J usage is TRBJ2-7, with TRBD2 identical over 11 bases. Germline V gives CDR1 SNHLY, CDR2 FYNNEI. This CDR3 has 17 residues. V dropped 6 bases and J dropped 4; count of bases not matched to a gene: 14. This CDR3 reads CASRVAGGSQGLYEQYF. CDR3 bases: TGTGCCAGCAGGGTAGCGGGAGGGTCCCAAGGCCTATACGAGCAGTACTTC.

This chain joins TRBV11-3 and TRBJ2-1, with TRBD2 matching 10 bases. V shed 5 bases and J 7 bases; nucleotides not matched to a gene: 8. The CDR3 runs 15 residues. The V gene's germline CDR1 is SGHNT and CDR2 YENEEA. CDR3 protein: CASSTPDSGRNEQFF. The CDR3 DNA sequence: TGTGCCAGCAGCACCCCAGATAGCGGGAGGAATGAGCAGTTCTTC.